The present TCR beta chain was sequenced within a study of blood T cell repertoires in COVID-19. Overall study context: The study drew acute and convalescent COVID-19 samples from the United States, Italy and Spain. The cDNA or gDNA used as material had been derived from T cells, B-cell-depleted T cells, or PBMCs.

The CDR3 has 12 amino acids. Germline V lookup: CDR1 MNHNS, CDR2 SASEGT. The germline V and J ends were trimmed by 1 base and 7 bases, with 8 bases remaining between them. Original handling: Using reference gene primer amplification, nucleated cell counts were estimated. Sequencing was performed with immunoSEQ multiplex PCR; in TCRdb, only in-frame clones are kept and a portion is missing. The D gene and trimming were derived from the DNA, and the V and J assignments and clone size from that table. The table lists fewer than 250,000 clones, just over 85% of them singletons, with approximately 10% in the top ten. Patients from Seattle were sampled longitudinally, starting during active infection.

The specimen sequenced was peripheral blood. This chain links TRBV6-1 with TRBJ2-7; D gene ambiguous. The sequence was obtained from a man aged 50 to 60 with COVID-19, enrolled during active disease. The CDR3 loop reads CASSEGAREQYF. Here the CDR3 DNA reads TGTGCCAGCAGTGAAGGGGCCAGGGAGCAGTACTTC.